This T cell receptor (beta chain) emerged from a study of shared clonotypes between healthy human individuals. Naive CD8 cells lacked CD45RO, underwent positive selection for CCR7 and left out terminally differentiated effector memory CD45RA+ cells. Some clones are missing from TCRdb's copy, which holds only in-frame ones; the method was immunoSEQ multiplex PCR. The sample has around 2,000,000 clones, about 95% seen once; the top ten hold roughly 1.2%. Comments on this clone: Its cognate antigen is unknown.

Findings and caveats of the study: Naive CD4 clonotype sharing across a handful of donors was approximately 5%. Memory subsets generally showed lower estimated richness than naive subsets.

The CDR3 has 14 amino acids. CDR1 is LGHNA, CDR2 YSLEER, per germline. Trimming removed 8 bases from V and 5 bases from J, with 18 bases in between. The sample comprised naive CD8+ T cells sorted from blood. The source of this sequence is a man in his late teens or twenties in good health. The rearrangement joins TRBV4-3 to TRBJ1-2; no definite D call. The CDR3 reads CASAPGSLRYGYTF. The DNA of the CDR3 is TGCGCCAGCGCTCCGGGATCCTTACGGTATGGCTACACCTTC.